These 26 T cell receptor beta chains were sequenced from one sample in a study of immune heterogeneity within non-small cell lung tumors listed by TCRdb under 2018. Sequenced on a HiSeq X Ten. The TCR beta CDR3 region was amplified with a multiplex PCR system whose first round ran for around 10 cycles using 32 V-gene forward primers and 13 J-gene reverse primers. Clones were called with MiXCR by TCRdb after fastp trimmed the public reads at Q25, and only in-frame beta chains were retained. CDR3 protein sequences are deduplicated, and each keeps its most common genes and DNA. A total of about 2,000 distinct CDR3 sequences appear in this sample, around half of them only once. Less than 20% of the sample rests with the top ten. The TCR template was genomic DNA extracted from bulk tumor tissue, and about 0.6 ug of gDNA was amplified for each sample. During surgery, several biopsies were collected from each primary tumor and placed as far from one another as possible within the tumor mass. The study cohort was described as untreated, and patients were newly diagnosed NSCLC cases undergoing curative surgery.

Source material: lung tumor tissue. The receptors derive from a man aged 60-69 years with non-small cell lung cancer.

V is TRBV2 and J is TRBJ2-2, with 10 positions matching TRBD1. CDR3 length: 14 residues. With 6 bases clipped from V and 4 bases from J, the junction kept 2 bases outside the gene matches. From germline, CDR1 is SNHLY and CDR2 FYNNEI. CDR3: CASRRTGGTGELFF. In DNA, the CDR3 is TGTGCCAGCAGACGGACAGGGGGCACCGGGGAGCTGTTTTTT.

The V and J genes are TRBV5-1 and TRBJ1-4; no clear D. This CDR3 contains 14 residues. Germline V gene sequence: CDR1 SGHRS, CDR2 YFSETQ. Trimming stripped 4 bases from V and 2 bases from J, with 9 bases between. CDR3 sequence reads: CASSADGTNEKLFF. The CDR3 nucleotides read TGCGCCAGCAGCGCGGACGGTACTAATGAAAAACTGTTTTTT.

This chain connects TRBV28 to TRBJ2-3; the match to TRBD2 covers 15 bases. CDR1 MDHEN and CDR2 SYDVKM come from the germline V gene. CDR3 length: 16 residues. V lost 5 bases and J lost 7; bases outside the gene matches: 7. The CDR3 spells CASSPPGTSGGHTQYF. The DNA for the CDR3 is TGTGCCAGCAGTCCGCCCGGGACTAGCGGGGGGCATACGCAGTATTTT.

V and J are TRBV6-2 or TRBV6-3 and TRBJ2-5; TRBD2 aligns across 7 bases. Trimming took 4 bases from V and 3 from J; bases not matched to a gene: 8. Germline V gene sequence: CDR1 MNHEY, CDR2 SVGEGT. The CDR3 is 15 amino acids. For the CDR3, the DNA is TGTGCCAGCAGTTTTGCGGGAGAGGCGGAAGAGACCCAGTACTTC. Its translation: CASSFAGEAEETQYF.

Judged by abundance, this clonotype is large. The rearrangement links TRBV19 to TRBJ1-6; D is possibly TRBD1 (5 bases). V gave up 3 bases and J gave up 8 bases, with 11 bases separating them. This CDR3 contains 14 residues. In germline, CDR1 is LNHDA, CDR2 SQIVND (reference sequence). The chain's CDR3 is CASSMTVFDSPLHF. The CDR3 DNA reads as TGTGCCAGTAGTATGACAGTGTTCGATTCACCCCTCCACTTT.

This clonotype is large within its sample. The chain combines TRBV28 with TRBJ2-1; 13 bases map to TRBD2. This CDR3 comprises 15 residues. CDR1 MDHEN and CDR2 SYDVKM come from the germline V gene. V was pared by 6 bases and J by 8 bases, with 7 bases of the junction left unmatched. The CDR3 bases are TGTGCCAGCAGCATCGGACTAGCGGGAGACGATGAGCAGTTCTTC. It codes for CASSIGLAGDDEQFF.

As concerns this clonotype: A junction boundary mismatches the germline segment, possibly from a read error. In nucleotides, the CDR3 is TGTGACAGCAGTTTGGGTGGGCGGGAGGGGAGTAATGAGCAGTTCTTC. Its translation: CDSSLGGREGSNEQFF. The chain employs TRBV27 and TRBJ2-1; 9 nucleotides align to TRBD2. Germline V gene lookup returns CDR1 MNHEY and CDR2 SMNVEV (reference sequence). This CDR3 spans 16 amino acids.

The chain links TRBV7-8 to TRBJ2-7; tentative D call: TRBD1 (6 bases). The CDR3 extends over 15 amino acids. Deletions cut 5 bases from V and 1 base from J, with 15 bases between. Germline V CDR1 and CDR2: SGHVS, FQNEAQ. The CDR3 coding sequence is TGTGCCAGCAGCCCCAGGGGACATGAGTCCTACGAGCAGTACTTC. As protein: CASSPRGHESYEQYF.

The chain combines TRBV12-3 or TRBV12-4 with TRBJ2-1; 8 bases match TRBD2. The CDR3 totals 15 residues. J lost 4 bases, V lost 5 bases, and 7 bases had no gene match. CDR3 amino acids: CASSLSGILYNEQFF. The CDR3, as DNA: TGTGCCAGCAGTCTTAGCGGGATCCTGTACAATGAGCAGTTCTTC.

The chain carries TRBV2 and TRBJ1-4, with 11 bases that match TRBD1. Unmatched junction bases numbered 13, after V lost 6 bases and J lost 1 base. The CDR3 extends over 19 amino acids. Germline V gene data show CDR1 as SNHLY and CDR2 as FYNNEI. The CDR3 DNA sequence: TGTGCCAGCAGCACCCCTCGGGACAGGGGGATTAGAACTAATGAAAAACTGTTTTTT. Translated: CASSTPRDRGIRTNEKLFF.

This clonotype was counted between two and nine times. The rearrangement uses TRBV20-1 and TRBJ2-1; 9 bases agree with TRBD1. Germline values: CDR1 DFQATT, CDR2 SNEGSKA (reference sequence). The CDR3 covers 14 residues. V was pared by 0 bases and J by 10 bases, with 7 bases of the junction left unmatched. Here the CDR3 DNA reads TGCAGTGCTAGAGATCCCACAGGGGGCGGGGAGCAGTTCTTC. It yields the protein CSARDPTGGGEQFF.

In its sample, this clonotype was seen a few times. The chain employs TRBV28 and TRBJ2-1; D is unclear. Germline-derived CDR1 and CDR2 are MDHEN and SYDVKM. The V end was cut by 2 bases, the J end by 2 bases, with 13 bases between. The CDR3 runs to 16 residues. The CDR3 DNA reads TGTGCCAGCAGTTTACCCCTCCTTTATACCTACAATGAGCAGTTCTTC. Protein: CASSLPLLYTYNEQFF.

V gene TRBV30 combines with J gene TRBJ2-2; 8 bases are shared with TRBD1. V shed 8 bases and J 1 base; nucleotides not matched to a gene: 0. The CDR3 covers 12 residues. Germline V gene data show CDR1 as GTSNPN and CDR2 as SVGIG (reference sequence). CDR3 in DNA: TGTGCCGGGACAGGGAACACCGGGGAGCTGTTTTTT. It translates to CAGTGNTGELFF.

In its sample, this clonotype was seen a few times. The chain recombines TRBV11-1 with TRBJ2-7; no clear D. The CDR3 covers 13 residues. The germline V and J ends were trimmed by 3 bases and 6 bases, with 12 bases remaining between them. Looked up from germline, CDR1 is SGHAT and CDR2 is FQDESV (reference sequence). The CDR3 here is CASSFLSPREQYF. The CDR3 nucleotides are TGTGCCAGCAGCTTTCTCAGCCCCCGCGAGCAGTACTTC.

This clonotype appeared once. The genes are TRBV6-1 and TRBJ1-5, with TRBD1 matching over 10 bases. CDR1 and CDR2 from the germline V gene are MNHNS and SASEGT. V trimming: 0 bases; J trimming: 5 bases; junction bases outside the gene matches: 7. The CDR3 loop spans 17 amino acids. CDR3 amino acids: CASSEAAPGQGYQPQHF. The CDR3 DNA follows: TGTGCCAGCAGTGAAGCGGCTCCGGGACAGGGGTATCAGCCCCAGCATTTT.

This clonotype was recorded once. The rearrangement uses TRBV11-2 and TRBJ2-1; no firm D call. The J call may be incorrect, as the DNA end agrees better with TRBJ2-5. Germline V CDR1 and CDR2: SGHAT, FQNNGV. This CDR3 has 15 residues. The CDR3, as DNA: TGTGCCAGCAGCTTAGAGTTCCAGAACAAAGAGACCCAGTACTTC. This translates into CASSLEFQNKETQYF.

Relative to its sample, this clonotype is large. CDR3 DNA: TGTGCCAGTATTGACAGGGTCCCTGGGGCCAACGTCCTGACTTTC. This encodes CASIDRVPGANVLTF. The rearrangement uses TRBV19 and TRBJ2-6, with 7 positions matching TRBD1. With 7 bases clipped from V and 2 bases from J, the junction kept 5 bases outside the gene matches. The CDR3 is 15 amino acids. The V gene's germline CDR1 is LNHDA and CDR2 SQIVND (reference sequence). The full variable domain, completed using reference TRBV19 and TRBJ2-6, is DGGITQSPKYLFRKEGQNVTLSCEQNLNHDAMYWYRQDPGQGLRLIYYSQIVNDFQKGDIAEGYSVSREKKESFPLTVTSAQKNPTAFYLCASIDRVPGANVLTFGAGSRLTVL.

In DNA, the CDR3 is TGTGCCTGGTTTACCGCCCCCCAGACAGGGGCCTATGGCTACACCTTC. This gives the protein CAWFTAPQTGAYGYTF. The chain joins TRBV30 to TRBJ1-2; 8 positions agree with TRBD1. The CDR3 is 16 residues long. CDR1 is GTSNPN and CDR2 is SVGIG in the germline V gene (reference sequence). V shed 5 bases, J shed 4 bases, and the junction held 15 bases outside the gene matches.

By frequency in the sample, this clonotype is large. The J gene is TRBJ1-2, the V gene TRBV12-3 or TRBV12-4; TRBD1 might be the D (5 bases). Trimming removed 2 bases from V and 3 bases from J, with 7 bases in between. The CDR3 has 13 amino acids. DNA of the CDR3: TGTGCCAGCAGTTTAACAGGATACTATGGCTACACCTTC. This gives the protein CASSLTGYYGYTF.

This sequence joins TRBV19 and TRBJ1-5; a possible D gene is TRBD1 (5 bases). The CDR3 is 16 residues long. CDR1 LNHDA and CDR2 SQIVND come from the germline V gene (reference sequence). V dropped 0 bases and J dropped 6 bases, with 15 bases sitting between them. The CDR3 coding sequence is TGTGCCAGTAGTATAGATCGGTGGGGGGTTAGTCAGCCCCAGCATTTT. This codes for CASSIDRWGVSQPQHF.

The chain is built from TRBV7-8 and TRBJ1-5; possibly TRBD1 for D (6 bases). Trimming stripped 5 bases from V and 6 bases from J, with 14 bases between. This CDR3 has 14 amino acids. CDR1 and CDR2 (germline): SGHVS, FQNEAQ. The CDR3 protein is CASSNNRVGQPQHF. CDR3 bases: TGTGCCAGCAGCAACAACAGGGTCGGTCAGCCCCAGCATTTT.

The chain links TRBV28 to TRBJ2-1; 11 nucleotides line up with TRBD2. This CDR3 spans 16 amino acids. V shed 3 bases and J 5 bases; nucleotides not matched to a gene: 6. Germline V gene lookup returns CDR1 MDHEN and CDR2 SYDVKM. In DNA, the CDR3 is TGTGCCAGCAGTTTTAGCGGGAGGGCCTTCGACAATGAGCAGTTCTTC. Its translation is CASSFSGRAFDNEQFF. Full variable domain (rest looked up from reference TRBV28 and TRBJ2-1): DVKVTQSSRYLVKRTGEKVFLECVQDMDHENMFWYRQDPGLGLRLIYFSYDVKMKEKGDIPEGYSVSREKKERFSLILESASTNQTSMYLCASSFSGRAFDNEQFFGPGTRLTVL.

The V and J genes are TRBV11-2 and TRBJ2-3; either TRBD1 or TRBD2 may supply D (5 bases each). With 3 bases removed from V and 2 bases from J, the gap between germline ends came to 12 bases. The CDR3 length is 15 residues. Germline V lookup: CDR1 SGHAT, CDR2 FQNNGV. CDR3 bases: TGTGCCAGCAGCTTCTCTAGAGGGACCACAGATACGCAGTATTTT. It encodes CASSFSRGTTDTQYF.

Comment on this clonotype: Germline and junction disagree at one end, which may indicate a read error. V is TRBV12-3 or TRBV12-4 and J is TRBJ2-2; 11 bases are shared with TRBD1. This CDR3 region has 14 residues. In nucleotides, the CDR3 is TGTGCCAGCAGGGGGGACAGGGGGAGCGGGCAGCTGTTTTTT. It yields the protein CASRGDRGSGQLFF.

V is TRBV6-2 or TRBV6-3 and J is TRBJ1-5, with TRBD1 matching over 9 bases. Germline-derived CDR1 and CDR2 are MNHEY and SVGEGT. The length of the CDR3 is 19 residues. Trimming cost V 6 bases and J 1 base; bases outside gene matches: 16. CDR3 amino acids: CASRRITGQGEGSNQPQHF. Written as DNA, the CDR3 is TGTGCCAGCAGGAGAATTACGGGACAGGGAGAAGGAAGCAATCAGCCCCAGCATTTT.

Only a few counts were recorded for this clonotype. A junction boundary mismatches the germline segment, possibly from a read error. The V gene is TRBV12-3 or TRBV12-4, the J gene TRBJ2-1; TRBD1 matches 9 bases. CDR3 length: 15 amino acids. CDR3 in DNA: TGCGCCAGCAGTTTTACGGGACAGGGTCTTGGTGAGCAGTTCTTC. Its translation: CASSFTGQGLGEQFF.